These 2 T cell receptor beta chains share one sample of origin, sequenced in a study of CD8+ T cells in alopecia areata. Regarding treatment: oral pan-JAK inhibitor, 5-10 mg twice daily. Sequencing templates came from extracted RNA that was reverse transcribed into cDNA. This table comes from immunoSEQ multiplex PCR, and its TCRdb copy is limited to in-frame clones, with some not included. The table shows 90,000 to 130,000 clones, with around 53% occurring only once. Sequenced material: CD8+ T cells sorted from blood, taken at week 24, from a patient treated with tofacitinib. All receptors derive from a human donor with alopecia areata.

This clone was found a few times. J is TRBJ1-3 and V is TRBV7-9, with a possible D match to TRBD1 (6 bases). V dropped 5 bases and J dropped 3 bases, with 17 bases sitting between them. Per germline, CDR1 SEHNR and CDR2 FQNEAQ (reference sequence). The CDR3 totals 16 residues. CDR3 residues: CASSPRGGASGNTIYF. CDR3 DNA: TGTGCCAGCAGCCCCAGAGGGGGGGCGAGTGGAAACACCATATATTTT.

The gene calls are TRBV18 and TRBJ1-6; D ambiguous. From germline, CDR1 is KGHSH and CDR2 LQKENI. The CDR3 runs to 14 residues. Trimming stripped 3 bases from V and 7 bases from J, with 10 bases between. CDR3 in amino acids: CASSPTVLNSPLHF. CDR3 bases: TGTGCCAGCTCACCGACGGTTCTCAATTCACCCCTCCACTTT.